This TCR beta chain was retrieved from a study of vaccination effects on CD4 cells after COVID-19. For the study at large: Participants each got two BNT162b2 or mRNA-1273 vaccine doses.

This clone has just one count. What it recognizes is unknown. Antigen-specific CD4+ T cells were expanded (with viral peptide pools) by the ViraFEST assay ahead of sequencing. Following 10 days of culture, CD4+ T cells were isolated. Infection dated between March and December 2020, before the Alpha, Beta and Delta variants reached the United States. Study findings and constraints: Spike-reactive clones detected post-vaccine in convalescents consisted mainly of new vaccine-induced clones. Pronounced clonal contraction occurred in clones induced by infection and by vaccine late after vaccination.

V lost 6 bases to trimming and J lost 1 base; unmatched junction nucleotides: 8. Germline lookup yields CDR1 SGHNT and CDR2 YENEEA. This CDR3 has 15 amino acids. Sequencing was performed with immunoSEQ multiplex PCR; in TCRdb, only in-frame clones are kept and a portion is missing. The data hold tens of thousands of clones, with just over 70% observed a single time. This clonotype was sampled from a human donor who had a prior SARS-CoV-2 infection. The specimen comprised CD4+ T cells from PBMCs cultured with a peptide pool, sampled before COVID-19 vaccination. The chain links TRBV11-3 to TRBJ1-1, with TRBD1 identical over 7 bases. CDR3 in DNA: TGTGCCAGCAGTCCTAGACAGGGACGGAACACTGAAGCTTTCTTT. Its protein product is CASSPRQGRNTEAFF.